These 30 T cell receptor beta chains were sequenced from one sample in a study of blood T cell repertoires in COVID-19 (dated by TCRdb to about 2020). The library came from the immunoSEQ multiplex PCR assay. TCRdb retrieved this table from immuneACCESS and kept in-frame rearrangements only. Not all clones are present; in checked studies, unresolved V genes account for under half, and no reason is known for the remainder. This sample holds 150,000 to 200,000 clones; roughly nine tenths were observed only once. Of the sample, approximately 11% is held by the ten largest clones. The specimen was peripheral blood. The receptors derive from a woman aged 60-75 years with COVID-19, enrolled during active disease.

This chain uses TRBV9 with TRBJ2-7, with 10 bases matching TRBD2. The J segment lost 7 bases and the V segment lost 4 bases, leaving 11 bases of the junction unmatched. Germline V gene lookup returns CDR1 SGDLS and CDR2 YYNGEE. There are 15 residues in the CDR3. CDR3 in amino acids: CASSPQAGGPGEQYF. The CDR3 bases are TGTGCCAGCAGCCCACAAGCGGGAGGGCCGGGGGAGCAGTACTTC. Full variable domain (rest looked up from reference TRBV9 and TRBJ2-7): DSGVTQTPKHLITATGQRVTLRCSPRSGDLSVYWYQQSLDQGLQFLIQYYNGEERAKGNILERFSAQQFPDLHSELNLSSLELGDSALYFCASSPQAGGPGEQYFGPGTRLTVT.

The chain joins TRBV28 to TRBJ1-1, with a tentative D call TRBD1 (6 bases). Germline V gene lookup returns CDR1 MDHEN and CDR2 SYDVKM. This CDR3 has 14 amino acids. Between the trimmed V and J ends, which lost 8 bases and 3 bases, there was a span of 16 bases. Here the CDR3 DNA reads TGTGCCAGCCGCCAGGGGACACCCTACACTGAAGCTTTCTTT. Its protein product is CASRQGTPYTEAFF.

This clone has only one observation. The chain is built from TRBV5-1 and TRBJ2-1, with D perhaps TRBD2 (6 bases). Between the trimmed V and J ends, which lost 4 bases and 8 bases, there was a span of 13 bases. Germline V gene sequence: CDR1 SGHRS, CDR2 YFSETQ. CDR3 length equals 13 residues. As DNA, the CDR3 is TGCGCCAGCAGCCCTGCCGGAGGGGATGAGCAGTTCTTC. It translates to CASSPAGGDEQFF.

The CDR3 loop reads CASSQDRAVHLNDQPQHF. For the CDR3, the DNA is TGTGCCAGCAGCCAGGACAGGGCAGTCCACCTAAATGATCAGCCCCAGCATTTT. The chain combines TRBV6-4 with TRBJ1-5; 8 bases fit TRBD1. The CDR3 runs to 18 residues. The junction had 18 bases not matched to a gene; V was cut back by 6 bases and J by 5 bases. CDR1 is MRHNA, CDR2 SNTAGT, per germline.

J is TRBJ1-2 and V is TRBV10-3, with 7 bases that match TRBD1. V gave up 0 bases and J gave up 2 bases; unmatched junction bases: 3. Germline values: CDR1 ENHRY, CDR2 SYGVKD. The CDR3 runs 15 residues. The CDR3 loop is CAISESRGLNYGYTF. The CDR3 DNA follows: TGTGCCATCAGTGAGTCGAGGGGGCTCAACTATGGCTACACCTTC.

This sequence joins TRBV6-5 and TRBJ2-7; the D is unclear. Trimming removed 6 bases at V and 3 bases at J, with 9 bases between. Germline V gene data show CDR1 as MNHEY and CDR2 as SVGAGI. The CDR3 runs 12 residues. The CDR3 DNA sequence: TGTGCCAGCAGCCCAACTATCTACGAGCAGTACTTC. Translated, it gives CASSPTIYEQYF.

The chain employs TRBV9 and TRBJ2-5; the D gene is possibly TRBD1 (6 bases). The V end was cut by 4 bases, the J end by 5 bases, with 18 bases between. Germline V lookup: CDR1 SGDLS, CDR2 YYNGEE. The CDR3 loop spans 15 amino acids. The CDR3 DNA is TGTGCCAGCAGCCAGGGGACCACCTGGGGGGAGACCCAGTACTTC. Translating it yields CASSQGTTWGETQYF.

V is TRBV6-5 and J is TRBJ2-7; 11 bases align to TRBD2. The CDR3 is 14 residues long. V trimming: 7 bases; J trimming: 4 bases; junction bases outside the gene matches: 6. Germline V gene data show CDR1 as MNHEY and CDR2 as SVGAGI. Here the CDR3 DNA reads TGTGCCAGCAAGAGGCTAGCGGGAGGATACGAGCAGTACTTC. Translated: CASKRLAGGYEQYF.

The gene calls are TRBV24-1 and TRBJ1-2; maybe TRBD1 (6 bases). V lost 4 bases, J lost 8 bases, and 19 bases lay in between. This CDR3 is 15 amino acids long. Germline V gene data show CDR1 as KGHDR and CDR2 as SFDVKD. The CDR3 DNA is TGTGCCACCAGTGACCACGCCGACAGGTTGGGAGGCTACACCTTC. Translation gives CATSDHADRLGGYTF.

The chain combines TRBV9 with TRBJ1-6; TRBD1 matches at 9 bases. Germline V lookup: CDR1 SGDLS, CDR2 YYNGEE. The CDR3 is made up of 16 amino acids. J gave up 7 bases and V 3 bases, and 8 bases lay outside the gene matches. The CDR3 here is CASSASDRGANSPLHF. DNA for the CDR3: TGTGCCAGCAGCGCATCGGACAGGGGTGCGAATTCACCCCTCCACTTT.

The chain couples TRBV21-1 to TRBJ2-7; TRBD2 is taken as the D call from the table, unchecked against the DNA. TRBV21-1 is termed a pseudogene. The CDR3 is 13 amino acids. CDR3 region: CASGAGAFYEQYF. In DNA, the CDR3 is TGTGCCAGCGGGGCGGGGGCCTTCTACGAGCAGTACTTC.

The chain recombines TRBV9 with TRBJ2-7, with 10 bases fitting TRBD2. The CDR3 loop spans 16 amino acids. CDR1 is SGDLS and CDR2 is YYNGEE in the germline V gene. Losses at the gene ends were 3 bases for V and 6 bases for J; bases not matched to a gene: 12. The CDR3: CASSGKGVAGGGEQYF. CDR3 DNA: TGTGCCAGCAGCGGGAAGGGGGTAGCGGGAGGAGGCGAGCAGTACTTC. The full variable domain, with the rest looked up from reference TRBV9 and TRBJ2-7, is DSGVTQTPKHLITATGQRVTLRCSPRSGDLSVYWYQQSLDQGLQFLIQYYNGEERAKGNILERFSAQQFPDLHSELNLSSLELGDSALYFCASSGKGVAGGGEQYFGPGTRLTVT.

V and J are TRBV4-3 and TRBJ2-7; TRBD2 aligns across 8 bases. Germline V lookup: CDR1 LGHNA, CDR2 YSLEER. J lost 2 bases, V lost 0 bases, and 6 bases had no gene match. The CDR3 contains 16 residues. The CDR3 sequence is CASSQDLSGTPYEQYF. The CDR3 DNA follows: TGCGCCAGCAGCCAAGACCTTAGCGGGACCCCCTACGAGCAGTACTTC.

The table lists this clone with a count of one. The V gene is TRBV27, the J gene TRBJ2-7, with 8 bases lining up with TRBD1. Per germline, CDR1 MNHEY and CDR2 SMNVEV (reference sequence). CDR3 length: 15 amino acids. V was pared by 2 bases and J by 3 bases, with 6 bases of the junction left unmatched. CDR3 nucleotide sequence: TGTGCCAGCAGTTTAGATAGTACAGGGGGCTACGAGCAGTACTTC. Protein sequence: CASSLDSTGGYEQYF.

The CDR3 DNA is TGTGCCAGCAGCCTGAACACCGGGGAGCTGTTTTTT. This translates into CASSLNTGELFF. The chain recombines TRBV9 with TRBJ2-2; D unresolved. V lost 4 bases and J lost 1, with 2 bases in between. Germline V gives CDR1 SGDLS, CDR2 YYNGEE. The CDR3 runs to 12 residues.

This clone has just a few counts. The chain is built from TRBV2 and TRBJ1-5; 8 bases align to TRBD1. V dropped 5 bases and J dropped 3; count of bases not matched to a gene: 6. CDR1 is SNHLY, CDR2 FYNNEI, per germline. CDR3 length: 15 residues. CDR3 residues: CASSFDRGLNQPQHF. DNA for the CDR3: TGTGCCAGCAGTTTCGACAGGGGCCTCAATCAGCCCCAGCATTTT.

DNA of the CDR3: TGTGCCAGCAGTGGGGGCCCCTACAATGAGCAGTTCTTC. It yields the protein CASSGGPYNEQFF. The chain recombines TRBV28 with TRBJ2-1; D perhaps matches TRBD1 (6 bases). The CDR3 length is 13 residues. Deletions cut 5 bases from V and 2 bases from J, with 7 bases between. Germline loops: CDR1 MDHEN, CDR2 SYDVKM.

CDR3 amino acids: CSVGYSPPISYNEQFF. The CDR3, as DNA: TGCAGCGTTGGTTATAGCCCACCCATCTCCTACAATGAGCAGTTCTTC. The chain has TRBV29-1 and TRBJ2-1; no clear D gene. V lost 4 bases and J 0 bases, leaving 16 bases between the germline ends. CDR1 and CDR2 from the germline V gene are SQVTM and ANQGSEA. This CDR3 has 16 amino acids.

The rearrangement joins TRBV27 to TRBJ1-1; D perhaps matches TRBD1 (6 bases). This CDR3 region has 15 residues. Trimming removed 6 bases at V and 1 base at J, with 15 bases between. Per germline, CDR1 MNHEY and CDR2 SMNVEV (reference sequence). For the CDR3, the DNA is TGTGCCAGCAGCCCCCCGGACAGACGGAACACTGAAGCTTTCTTT. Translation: CASSPPDRRNTEAFF.

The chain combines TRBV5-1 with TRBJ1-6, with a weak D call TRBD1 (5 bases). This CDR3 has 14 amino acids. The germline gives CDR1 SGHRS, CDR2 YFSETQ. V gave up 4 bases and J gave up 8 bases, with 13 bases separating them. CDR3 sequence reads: CASSLKIRDSPLHF. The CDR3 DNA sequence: TGCGCCAGCAGCCTAAAAATCAGGGATTCACCCCTCCACTTT.

The DNA for the CDR3 is TGCGCCAGCAGCCAAGGACAGGGGAGCTCCTACGAGCAGTACTTC. Translation: CASSQGQGSSYEQYF. The chain carries TRBV4-3 and TRBJ2-7; 8 positions match TRBD1. CDR1 is LGHNA and CDR2 is YSLEER in the germline V gene. This CDR3 comprises 15 residues. The junction had 2 bases not matched to a gene; V was cut back by 1 base and J by 0 bases.

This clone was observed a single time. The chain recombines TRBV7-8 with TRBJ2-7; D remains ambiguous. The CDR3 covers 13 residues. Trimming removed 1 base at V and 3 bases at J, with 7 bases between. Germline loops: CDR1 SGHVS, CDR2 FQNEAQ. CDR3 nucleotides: TGTGCCAGCAGCTTAGGTCACTTCTACGAGCAGTACTTC. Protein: CASSLGHFYEQYF.

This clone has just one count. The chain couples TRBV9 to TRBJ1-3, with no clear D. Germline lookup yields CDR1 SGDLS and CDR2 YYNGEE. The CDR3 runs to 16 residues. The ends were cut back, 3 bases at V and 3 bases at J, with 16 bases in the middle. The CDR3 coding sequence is TGTGCCAGCAGCGGAGGAGAGTCTTATCTTGGAAACACCATATATTTT. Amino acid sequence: CASSGGESYLGNTIYF.

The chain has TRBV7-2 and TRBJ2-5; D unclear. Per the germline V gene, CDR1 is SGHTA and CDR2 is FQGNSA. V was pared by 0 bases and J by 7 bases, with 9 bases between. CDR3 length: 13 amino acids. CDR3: CASSLATDGTQYF. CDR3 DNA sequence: TGTGCCAGCAGCTTAGCAACAGATGGGACCCAGTACTTC. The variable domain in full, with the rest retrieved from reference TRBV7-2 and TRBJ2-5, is GAGVSQSPSNKVTEKGKDVELRCDPISGHTALYWYRQSLGQGLEFLIYFQGNSAPDKSGLPSDRFSAERTGGSVSTLTIQRTQQEDSAVYLCASSLATDGTQYFGPGTRLLVL.

CDR3 sequence: CASGLTVHTEAFF. In DNA form, the CDR3 reads TGTGCCAGCGGGTTGACAGTTCACACTGAAGCTTTCTTT. The chain has TRBV16 and TRBJ1-1, with D possibly TRBD1 on 5 matching bases. Trimming stripped 8 bases from V and 3 bases from J, with 13 bases between. This CDR3 comprises 13 residues. In germline, CDR1 is KGHSY, CDR2 FQNENV. The full variable domain, its missing parts supplied by reference TRBV16 and TRBJ1-1, is GEEVAQTPKHLVRGEGQKAKLYCAPIKGHSYVFWYQQVLKNEFKFLISFQNENVFDETGMPKERFSAKCLPNSPCSLEIQATKLEDSAVYFCASGLTVHTEAFFGQGTRLTVV.

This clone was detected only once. In DNA, the CDR3 is TGTGCCAGCAGCTTAGACCTAGCGGGAGGGGCCTACAATGAGCAGTTCTTC. Protein product: CASSLDLAGGAYNEQFF. The chain employs TRBV11-2 and TRBJ2-1; TRBD2 aligns across 12 bases. The CDR3 is made up of 17 amino acids. V shed 0 bases, J shed 2 bases, and the junction held 2 bases outside the gene matches. CDR1 and CDR2 (germline): SGHAT, FQNNGV.

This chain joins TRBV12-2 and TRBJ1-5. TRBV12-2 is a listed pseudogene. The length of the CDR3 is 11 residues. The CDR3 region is CASRLDQPQHF. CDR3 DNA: TGTGCAAGTCGCCTCGATCAGCCCCAGCATTTT.

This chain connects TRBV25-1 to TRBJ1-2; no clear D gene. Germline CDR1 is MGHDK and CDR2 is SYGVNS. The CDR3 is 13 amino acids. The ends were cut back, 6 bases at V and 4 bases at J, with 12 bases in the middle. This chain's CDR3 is CASRHNEGYGYTF. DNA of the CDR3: TGTGCCAGCAGGCATAATGAGGGCTATGGCTACACCTTC.

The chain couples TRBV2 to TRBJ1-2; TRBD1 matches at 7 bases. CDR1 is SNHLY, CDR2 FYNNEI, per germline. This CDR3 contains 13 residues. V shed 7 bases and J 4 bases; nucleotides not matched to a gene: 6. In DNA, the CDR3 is TGTGCCAGCAAAGGACAGGCACTCTATGGCTACACCTTC. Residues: CASKGQALYGYTF.

The CDR3 is CASSQDPVPRLAGYNEQFF. CDR3 DNA sequence: TGCGCCAGCAGCCAAGATCCCGTCCCAAGGCTAGCCGGGTACAATGAGCAGTTCTTC. The chain uses TRBV4-1 and TRBJ2-1; D is possibly TRBD2 (5 bases). V was pared by 0 bases and J by 4 bases, with 22 bases between. Germline V gene sequence: CDR1 MGHRA, CDR2 YSYEKL. This CDR3 has 19 amino acids.